These 2 T cell receptor beta chains were all obtained from the same sample, sequenced in a study of blood T cell repertoires in COVID-19. Some clones are missing from TCRdb's copy, which holds only in-frame ones; the method was immunoSEQ multiplex PCR. The sample records about 290,000 clones, 86% being singletons. The material sequenced was peripheral blood. The receptors originated from a woman in her twenties or thirties with active or convalescent COVID-19.

This chain joins TRBV19 and TRBJ2-7; possibly TRBD1 for D (5 bases). The CDR3 has 11 amino acids. The V and J ends lost 5 bases and 7 bases respectively, with 9 bases between them. The V gene's germline CDR1 is LNHDA and CDR2 SQIVND (reference sequence). CDR3 region: CASSLGREQYF. In DNA, the CDR3 is TGTGCCAGTAGTTTGGGGCGGGAGCAGTACTTC. The full variable domain, rest sourced from reference TRBV19 and TRBJ2-7, is DGGITQSPKYLFRKEGQNVTLSCEQNLNHDAMYWYRQDPGQGLRLIYYSQIVNDFQKGDIAEGYSVSREKKESFPLTVTSAQKNPTAFYLCASSLGREQYFGPGTRLTVT.

The chain employs TRBV5-1 and TRBJ2-2; 11 bases line up with TRBD2. CDR3 length: 17 amino acids. The V segment lost 2 bases and the J segment 1 base; nucleotides outside the gene matches: 4. In germline, CDR1 is SGHRS, CDR2 YFSETQ. The CDR3 loop reads CASSFQTSGMNTGELFF. The CDR3 coding sequence is TGCGCCAGCAGCTTTCAGACTAGCGGGATGAACACCGGGGAGCTGTTTTTT.